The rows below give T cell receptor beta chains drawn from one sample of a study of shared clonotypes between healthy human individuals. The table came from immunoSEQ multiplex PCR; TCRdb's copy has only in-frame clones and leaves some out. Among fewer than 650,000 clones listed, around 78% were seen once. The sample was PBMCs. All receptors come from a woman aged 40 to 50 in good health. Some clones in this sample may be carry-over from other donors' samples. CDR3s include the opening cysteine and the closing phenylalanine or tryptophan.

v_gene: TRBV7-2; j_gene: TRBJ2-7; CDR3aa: CASSPRDRGLRDEQYF
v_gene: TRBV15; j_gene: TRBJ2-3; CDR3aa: CATSRATGTSTDTQYF
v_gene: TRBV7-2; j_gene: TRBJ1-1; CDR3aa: CASSIQGAGTEAFF
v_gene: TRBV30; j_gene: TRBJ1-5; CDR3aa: CAWREGSNQPQHF
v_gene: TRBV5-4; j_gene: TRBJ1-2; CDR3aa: CASSSTEDYGYTF
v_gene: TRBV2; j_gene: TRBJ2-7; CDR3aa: CASSEEGLAREQYF
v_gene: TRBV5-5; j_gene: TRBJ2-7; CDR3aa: CASSLPGLPYEQYF
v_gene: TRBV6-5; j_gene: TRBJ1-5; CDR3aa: CASSKQGGNQPQHF
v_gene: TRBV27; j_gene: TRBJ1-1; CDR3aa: CASTPNFRNTEAFF
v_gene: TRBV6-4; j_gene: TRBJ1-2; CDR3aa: CASSEDGQGYGYTF
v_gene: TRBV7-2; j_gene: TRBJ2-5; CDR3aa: CASSLRVGGQETQYF
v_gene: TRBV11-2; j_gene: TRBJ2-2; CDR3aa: CASSNSRAGELFF
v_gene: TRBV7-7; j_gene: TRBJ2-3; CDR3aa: CASSLNLVGSGKTDTQYF
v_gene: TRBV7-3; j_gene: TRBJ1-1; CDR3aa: CASSLNLRNTEAFF
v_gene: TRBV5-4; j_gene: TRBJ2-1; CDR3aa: CASSPPLGPDSGNEQFF
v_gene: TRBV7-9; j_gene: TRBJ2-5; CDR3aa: CASSFSFTETQYF
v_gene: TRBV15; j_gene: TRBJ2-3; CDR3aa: CATRLGPTSSTDTQYF
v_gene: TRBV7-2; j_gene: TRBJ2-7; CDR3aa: CASSLSTGAYEQYF
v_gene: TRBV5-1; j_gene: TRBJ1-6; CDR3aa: CASSLGQGRYSPLHF
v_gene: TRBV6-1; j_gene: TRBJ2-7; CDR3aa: CASSRRTRDEEQYF
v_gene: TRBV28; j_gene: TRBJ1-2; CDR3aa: CASSNFEFANYGYTF
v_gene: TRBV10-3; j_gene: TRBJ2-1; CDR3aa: CAISEERPPYNEQFF
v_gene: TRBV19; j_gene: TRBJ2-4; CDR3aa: CASSTPGLKNIQYF
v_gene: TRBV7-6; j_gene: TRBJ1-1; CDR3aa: CASSLGGLNTEAFF
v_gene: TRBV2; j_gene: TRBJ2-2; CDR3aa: CASSYTGELFF
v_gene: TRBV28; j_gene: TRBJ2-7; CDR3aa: CASSSSGRAAYEQYF
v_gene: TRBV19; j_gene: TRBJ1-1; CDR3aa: CASRTTENTEAFF
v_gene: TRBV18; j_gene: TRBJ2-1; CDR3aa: CASSPPLAGAGEQFF
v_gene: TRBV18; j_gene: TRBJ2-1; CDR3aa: CASSPMGPANSYNEQFF
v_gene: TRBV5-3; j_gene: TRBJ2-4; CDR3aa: CARSNPQQTGAPHVIPKNIQYF
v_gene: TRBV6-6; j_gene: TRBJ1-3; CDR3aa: CASERPGSNTIYF
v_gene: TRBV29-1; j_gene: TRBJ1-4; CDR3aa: CSVERDRGDEKLFF
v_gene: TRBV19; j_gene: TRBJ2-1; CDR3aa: CASSILSVGLGPKGEQFF
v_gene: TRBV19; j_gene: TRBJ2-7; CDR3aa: CATAAYVTYSEQYF
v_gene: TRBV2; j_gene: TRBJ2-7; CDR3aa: CASSESQGQQYF
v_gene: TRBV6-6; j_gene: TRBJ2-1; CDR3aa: CASSNGGPGGNEQFF
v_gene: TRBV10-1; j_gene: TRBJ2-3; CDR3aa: CASSGDGSGNIENTDTQYF
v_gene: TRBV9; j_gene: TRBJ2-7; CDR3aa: CASSADPTGTYEQYF
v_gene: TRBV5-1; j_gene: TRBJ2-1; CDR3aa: CASSPSGGEQFF
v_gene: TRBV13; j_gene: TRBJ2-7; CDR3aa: CASSLGQGASYEQYF
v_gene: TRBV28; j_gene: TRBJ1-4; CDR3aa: CASTRRVLNEKLFF
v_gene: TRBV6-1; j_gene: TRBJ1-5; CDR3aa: CASSGLQGVNQPQHF
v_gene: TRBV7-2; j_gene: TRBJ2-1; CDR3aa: CASSLGVLAGGTYNEQFF
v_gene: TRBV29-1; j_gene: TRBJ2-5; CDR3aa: CSVGPQEATQYF
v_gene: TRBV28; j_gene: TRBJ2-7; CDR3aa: CASSWDPPYEQYF
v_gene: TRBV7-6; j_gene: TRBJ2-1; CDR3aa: CASSLGQGRAGFF
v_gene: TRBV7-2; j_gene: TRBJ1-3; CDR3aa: CASSLAASTSGNTIYF
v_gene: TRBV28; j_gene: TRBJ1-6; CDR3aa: CASGGGQGRNSPLHF
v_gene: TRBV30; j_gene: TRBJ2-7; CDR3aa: CAWSLLAGGPSSYEQYF
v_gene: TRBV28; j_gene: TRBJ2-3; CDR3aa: CASSKTLGVMGTDTQYF
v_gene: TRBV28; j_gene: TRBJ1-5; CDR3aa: CASSLLSDNQPQHF
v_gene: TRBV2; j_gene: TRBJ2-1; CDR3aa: CASSVGGLGNEQFF
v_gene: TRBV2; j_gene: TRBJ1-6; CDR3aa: CASSERRTLRDSPLHF